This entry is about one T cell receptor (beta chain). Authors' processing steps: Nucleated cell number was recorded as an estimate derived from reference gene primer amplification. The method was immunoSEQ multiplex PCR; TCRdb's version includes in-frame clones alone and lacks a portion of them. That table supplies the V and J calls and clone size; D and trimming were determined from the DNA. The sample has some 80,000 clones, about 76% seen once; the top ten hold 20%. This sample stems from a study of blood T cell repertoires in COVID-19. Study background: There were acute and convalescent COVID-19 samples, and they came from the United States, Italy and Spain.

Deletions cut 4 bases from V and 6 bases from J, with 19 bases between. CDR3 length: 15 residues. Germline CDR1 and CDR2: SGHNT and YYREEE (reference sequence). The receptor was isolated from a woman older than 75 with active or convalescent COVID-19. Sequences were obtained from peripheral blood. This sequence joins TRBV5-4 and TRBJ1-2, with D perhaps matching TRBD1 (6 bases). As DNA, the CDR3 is TGTGCCAGCAGCGTTGGGCCCACACAGGGCGATGGCTACACCTTC. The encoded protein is CASSVGPTQGDGYTF.